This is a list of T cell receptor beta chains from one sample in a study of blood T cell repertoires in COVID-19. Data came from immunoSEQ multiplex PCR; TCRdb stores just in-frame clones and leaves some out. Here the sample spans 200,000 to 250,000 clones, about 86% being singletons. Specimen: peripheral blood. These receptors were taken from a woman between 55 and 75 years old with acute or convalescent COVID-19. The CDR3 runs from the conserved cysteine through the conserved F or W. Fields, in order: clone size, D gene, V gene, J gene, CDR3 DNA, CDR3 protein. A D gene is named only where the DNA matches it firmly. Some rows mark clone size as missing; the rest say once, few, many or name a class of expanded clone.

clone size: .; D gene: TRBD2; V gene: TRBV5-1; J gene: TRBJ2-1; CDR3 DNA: TGCGCCAGCAGCCTCAGCGGGGGCCCCTACAATGAGCAGTTCTTC; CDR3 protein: CASSLSGGPYNEQFF
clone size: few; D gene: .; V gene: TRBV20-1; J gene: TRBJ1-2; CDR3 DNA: TGCAGTGCTAGTGAGATCCGGACAGCGAACTATGGCTACACCTTC; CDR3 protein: CSASEIRTANYGYTF
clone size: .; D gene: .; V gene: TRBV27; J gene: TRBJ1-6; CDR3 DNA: TGTGCCAGCAGTTTCACAGCGGGCGGAGGTACTAATAATTCACCCCTCCACTTT; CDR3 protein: CASSFTAGGGTNNSPLHF
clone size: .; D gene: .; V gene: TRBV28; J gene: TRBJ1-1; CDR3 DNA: TGTGCCAGCAATCGGGACAAGAACACTGAAGCTTTCTTT; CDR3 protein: CASNRDKNTEAFF
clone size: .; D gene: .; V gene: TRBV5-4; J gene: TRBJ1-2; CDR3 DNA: TGTGCCAGCAGCCCGCTTTCGGGGTTGGATTATGGCTACACCTTC; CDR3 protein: CASSPLSGLDYGYTF
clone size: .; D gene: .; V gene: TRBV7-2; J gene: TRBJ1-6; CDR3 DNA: TGTGCCAGCAGCCCCATACCGGAGTCACCCCTCCACTTT; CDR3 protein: CASSPIPESPLHF
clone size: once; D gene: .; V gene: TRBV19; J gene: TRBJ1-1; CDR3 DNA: TGTGCCAGTAGGATCCGACAGAACACTGAAGCTTTCTTT; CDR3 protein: CASRIRQNTEAFF
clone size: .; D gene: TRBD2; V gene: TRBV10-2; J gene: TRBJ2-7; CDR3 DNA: TGCGCCAGCAGTGAACCGACTAGCAGAGCGCAGCAGTACTTC; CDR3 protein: CASSEPTSRAQQYF
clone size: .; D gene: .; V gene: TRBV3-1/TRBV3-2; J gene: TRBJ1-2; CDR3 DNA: TGTGCCAGCAGCCTTGACAGGCGGTATCATGGCTACACCTTC; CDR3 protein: CASSLDRRYHGYTF
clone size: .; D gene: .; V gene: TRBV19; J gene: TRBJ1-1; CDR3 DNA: TGTGCCAGTAGTATGAGGGCTGGGTTTACTGAAGCTTTCTTT; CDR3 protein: CASSMRAGFTEAFF
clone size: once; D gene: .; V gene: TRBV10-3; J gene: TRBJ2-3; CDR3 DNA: TGTGCCATCAGTGATTCCCGGGATACGCAGTATTTT; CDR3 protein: CAISDSRDTQYF
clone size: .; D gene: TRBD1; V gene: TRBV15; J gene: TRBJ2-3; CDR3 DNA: TGTGCCACCAGCAGAGACAGGGGGCGGATGGCAGATACGCAGTATTTT; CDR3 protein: CATSRDRGRMADTQYF
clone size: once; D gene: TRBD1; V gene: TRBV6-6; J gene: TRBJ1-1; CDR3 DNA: TGTGCCAGCAGTCGAGGGGGCCGACTTGACAGGGGGCCCACTGAAGCTTTCTTT; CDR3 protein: CASSRGGRLDRGPTEAFF
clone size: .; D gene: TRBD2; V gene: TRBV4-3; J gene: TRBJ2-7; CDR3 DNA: TGCGCCAGCAGCCAAGACTACGGGGGGGCCTACGAGCAGTACTTC; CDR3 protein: CASSQDYGGAYEQYF
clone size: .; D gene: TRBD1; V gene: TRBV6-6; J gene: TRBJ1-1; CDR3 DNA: TGTGCCAGCAGCCCCAACAGGGGTCAACCAGCTTTCTTT; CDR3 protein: CASSPNRGQPAFF
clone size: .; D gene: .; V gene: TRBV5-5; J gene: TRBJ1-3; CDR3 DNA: TGTGCCAGCAGCGTACAGGGAATCTCTGGAAACACCATATATTTT; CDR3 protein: CASSVQGISGNTIYF
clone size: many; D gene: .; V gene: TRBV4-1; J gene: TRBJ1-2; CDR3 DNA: TGCGCCAGCAGCCAACAGGGGTATGGCTACACCTTC; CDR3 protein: CASSQQGYGYTF
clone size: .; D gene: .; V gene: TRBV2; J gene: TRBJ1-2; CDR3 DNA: TGTGCCGCGAGCCCGGGGGTTGGGGACTATGGCTACACCTTC; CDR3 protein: CAASPGVGDYGYTF
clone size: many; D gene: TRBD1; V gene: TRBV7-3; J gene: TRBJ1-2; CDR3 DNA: TGTGCCAGCAGCTTACGGGCGACAGGGGAGGGCTACACCTTC; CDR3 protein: CASSLRATGEGYTF
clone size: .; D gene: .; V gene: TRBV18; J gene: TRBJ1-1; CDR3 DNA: TGTGCCAGCTCAACGGAGCTTGGTATTGAAGCTTTCTTT; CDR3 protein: CASSTELGIEAFF
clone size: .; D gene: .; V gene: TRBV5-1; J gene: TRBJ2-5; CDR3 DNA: TGCGCCAGCAGCTTGGCCATAGGTACGACAGGGAGGAAAGAGACCCAGTACTTC; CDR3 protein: CASSLAIGTTGRKETQYF
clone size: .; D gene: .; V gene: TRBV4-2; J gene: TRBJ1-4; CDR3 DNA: TGTGCCAGCAGCCAAGATCCCGGGACAGAAAAACTGTTTTTT; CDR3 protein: CASSQDPGTEKLFF
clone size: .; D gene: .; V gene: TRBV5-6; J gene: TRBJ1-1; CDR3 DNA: TGTGCCAGCAGCTTGGTGGGGGGGATGAACACTGAAGCTTTCTTT; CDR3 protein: CASSLVGGMNTEAFF
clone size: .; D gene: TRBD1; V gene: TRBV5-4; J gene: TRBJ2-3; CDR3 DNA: TGTGCCAGCAGCTTGGAACAGGGGTACCCAGATACGCAGTATTTT; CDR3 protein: CASSLEQGYPDTQYF
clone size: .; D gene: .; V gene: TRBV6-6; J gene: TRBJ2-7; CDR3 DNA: TGTGCCAGCAGTTACGCGGAAACCTACGAGCAGTACTTC; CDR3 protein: CASSYAETYEQYF
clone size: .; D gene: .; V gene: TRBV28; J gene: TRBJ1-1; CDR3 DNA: TGTGCCAGCAGTCCGTTCGGGAACACTGAAGCTTTCTTT; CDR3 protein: CASSPFGNTEAFF
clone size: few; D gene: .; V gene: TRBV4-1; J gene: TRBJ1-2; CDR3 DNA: TGCGCCAGCAGCCAAGCAGGGGAGTCCTATGGCTACACCTTC; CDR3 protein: CASSQAGESYGYTF
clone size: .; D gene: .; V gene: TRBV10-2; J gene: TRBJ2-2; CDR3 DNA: TGCGCCAGCAGCCGTAACACCGGGGAGCTGTTTTTT; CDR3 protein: CASSRNTGELFF